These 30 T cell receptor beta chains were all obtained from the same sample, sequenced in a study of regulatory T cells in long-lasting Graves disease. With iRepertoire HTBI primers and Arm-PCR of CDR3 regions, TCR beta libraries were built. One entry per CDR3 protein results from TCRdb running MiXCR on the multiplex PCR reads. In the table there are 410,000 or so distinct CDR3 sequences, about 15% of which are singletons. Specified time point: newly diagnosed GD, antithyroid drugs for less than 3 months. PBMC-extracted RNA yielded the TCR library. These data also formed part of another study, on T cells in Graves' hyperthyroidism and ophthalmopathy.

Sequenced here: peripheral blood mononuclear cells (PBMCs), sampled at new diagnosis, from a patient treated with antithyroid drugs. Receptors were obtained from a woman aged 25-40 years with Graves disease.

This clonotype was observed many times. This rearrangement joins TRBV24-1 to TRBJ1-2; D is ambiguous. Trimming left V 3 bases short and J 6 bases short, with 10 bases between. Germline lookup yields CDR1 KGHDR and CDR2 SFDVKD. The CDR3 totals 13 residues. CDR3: CATSDPDEDGYTF. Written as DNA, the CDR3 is TGTGCCACCAGTGATCCGGACGAGGATGGCTACACCTTC.

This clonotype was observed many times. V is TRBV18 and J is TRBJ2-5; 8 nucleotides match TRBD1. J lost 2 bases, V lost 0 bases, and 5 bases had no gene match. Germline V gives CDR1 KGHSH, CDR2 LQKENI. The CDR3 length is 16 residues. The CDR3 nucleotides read TGTGCCAGCTCACCACCGGGCAGGGGGCCTCAAGAGACCCAGTACTTC. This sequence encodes CASSPPGRGPQETQYF.

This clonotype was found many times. The DNA of the CDR3 is TGCGCCAGCAGACCCGGGACTTCCTCCACCTACGAGCAGTACTTC. Protein product: CASRPGTSSTYEQYF. V and J are TRBV5-1 and TRBJ2-7; D perhaps matches TRBD2 (6 bases). Trimming took 5 bases from V and 2 from J, leaving 17 bases between them. Per germline, CDR1 SGHRS and CDR2 YFSETQ. This CDR3 is built from 15 residues.

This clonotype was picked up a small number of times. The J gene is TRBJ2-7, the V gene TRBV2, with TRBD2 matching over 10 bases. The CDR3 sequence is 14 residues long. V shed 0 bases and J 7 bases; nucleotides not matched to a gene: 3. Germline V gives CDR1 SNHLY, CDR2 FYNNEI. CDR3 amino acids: CASSEAPSGREQYF. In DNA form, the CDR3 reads TGTGCCAGCAGTGAAGCCCCTAGCGGGAGAGAGCAGTACTTC.

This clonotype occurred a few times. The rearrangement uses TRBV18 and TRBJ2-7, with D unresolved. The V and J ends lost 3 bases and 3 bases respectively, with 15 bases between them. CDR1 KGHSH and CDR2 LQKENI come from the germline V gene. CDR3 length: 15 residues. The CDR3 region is CASSPLGAGLYEQYF. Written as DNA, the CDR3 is TGTGCCAGCTCACCTCTTGGAGCAGGCCTCTACGAGCAGTACTTC.

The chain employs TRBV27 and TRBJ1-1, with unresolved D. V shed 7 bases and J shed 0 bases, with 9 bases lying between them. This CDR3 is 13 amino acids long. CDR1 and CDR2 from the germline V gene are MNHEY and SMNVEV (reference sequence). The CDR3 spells CASTLPMNTEAFF. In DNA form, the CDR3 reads TGTGCCAGCACGCTGCCAATGAACACTGAAGCTTTCTTT.

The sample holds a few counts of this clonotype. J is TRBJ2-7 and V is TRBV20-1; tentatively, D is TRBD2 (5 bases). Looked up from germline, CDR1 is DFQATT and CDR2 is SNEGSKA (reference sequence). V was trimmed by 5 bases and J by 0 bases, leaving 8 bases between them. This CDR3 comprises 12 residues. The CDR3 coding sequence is TGCAGTGCTCCTCGGGGCTCCTACGAGCAGTACTTC. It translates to CSAPRGSYEQYF.

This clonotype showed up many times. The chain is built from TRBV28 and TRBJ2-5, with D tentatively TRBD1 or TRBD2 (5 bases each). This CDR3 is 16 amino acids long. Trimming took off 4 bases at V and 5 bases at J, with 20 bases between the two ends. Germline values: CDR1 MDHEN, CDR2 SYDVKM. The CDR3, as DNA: TGTGCCAGCAGTTCGATCCGGGACCTGGGATCTGAGACCCAGTACTTC. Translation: CASSSIRDLGSETQYF. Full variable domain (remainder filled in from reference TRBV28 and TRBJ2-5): DVKVTQSSRYLVKRTGEKVFLECVQDMDHENMFWYRQDPGLGLRLIYFSYDVKMKEKGDIPEGYSVSREKKERFSLILESASTNQTSMYLCASSSIRDLGSETQYFGPGTRLLVL.

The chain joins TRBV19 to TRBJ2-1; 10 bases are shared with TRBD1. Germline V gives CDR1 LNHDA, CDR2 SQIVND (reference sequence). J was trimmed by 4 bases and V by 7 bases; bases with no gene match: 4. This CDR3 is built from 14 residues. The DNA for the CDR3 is TGTGCCAGTAAGTGGGACAGGGGATACAATGAGCAGTTCTTC. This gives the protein CASKWDRGYNEQFF.

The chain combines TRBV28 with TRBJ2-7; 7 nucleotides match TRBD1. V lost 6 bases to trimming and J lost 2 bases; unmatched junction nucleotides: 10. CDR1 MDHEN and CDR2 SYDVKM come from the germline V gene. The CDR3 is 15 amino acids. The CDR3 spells CASRPPGTAPYEQYF. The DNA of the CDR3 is TGTGCCAGCAGACCCCCGGGGACAGCGCCCTACGAGCAGTACTTC. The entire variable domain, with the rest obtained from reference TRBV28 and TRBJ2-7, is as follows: DVKVTQSSRYLVKRTGEKVFLECVQDMDHENMFWYRQDPGLGLRLIYFSYDVKMKEKGDIPEGYSVSREKKERFSLILESASTNQTSMYLCASRPPGTAPYEQYFGPGTRLTVT.

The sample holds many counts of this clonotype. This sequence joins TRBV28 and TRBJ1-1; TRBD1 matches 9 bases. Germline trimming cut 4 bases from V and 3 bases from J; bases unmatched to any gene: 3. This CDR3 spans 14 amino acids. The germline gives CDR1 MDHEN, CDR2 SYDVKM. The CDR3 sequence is CASSWTGEDTEAFF. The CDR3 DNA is TGTGCCAGCAGTTGGACAGGGGAGGACACTGAAGCTTTCTTT.

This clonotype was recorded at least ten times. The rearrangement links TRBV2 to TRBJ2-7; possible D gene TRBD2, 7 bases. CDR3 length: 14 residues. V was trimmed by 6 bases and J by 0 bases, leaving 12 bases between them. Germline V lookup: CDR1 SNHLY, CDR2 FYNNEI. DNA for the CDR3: TGTGCCAGCAGGGGAGGGGGAAGCTCCTACGAGCAGTACTTC. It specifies CASRGGGSSYEQYF.

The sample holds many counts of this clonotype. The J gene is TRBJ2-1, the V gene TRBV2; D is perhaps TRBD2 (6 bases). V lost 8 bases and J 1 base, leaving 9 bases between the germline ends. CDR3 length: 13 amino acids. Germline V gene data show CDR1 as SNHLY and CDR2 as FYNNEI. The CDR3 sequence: CASVRGSYNEQFF. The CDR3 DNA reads TGTGCCAGCGTCCGGGGGTCCTACAATGAGCAGTTCTTC.

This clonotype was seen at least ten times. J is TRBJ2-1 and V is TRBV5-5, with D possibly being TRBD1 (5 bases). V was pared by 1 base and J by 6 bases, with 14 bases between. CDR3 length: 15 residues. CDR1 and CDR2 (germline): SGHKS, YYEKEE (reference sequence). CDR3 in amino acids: CASSLTGPRSNEQFF. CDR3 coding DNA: TGTGCCAGCAGCTTGACAGGCCCCCGTTCCAATGAGCAGTTCTTC.

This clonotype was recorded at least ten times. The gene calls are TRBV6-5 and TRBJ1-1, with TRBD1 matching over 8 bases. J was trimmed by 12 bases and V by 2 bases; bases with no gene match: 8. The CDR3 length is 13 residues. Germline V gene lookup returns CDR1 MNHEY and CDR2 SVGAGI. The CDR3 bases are TGTGCCAGCAGTTACCGAAGGACAGGGAGTACTTTCTTT. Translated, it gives CASSYRRTGSTFF.

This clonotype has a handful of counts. The CDR3 sequence: CASSADGYEQYF. In DNA form, the CDR3 reads TGTGCCAGCAGCGCAGACGGCTACGAGCAGTACTTC. The chain is built from TRBV9 and TRBJ2-7, with D unresolved. Per the germline V gene, CDR1 is SGDLS and CDR2 is YYNGEE. V was cut by 3 bases and J by 3 bases, with 7 bases left in between. CDR3 size: 12 residues.

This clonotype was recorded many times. The CDR3 nucleotides read TGTGCCAGCAGCCAGTTCAGAGCGGGAGGTAGTCCTTACAATGAGCAGTTCTTC. It codes for CASSQFRAGGSPYNEQFF. The gene calls are TRBV4-2 and TRBJ2-1, with 9 bases identical to TRBD2. V trimming: 3 bases; J trimming: 4 bases; junction bases outside the gene matches: 13. The germline V gene has CDR1 LGHNA and CDR2 YNFKEQ. This CDR3 is 18 amino acids long.

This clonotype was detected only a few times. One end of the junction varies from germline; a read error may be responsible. CDR3 region: CSARDRAGGVRAEALF. CDR3 DNA: TGCAGTGCTAGAGACCGCGCGGGGGGGGTGAGGGCTGAAGCTCTCTTT. The chain carries TRBV20-1 and TRBJ1-1; weak D call: TRBD1 (5 bases). Germline V gene lookup returns CDR1 DFQATT and CDR2 SNEGSKA (reference sequence). The CDR3 sequence is 16 residues long.

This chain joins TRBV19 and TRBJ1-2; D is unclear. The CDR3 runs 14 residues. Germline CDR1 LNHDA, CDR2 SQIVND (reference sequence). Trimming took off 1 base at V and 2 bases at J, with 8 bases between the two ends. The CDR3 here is CASSIVTVNYGYTF. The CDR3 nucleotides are TGTGCCAGTAGTATAGTAACAGTCAACTATGGCTACACCTTC.

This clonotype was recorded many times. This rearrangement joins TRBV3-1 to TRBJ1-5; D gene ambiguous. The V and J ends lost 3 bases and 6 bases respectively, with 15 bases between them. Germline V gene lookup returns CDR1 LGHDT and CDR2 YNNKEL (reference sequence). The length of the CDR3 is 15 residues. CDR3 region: CASSHGGLAPQPQHF. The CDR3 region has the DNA TGTGCCAGCAGCCATGGAGGCCTGGCCCCTCAGCCCCAGCATTTT.

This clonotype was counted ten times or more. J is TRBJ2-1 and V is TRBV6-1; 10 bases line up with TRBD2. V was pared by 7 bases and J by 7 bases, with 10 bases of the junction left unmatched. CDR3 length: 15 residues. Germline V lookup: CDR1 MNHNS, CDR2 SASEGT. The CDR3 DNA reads TGTGCCAGCACCTCCGGAACTAGCGGGACTAATGAGCAGTTCTTC. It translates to CASTSGTSGTNEQFF.

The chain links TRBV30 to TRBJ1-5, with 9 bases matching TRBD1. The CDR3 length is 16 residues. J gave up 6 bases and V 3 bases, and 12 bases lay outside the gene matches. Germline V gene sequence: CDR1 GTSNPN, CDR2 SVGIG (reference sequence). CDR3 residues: CAWSAPGQGRTQPQHF. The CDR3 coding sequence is TGTGCCTGGAGCGCCCCGGGACAGGGCAGGACTCAGCCCCAGCATTTT.

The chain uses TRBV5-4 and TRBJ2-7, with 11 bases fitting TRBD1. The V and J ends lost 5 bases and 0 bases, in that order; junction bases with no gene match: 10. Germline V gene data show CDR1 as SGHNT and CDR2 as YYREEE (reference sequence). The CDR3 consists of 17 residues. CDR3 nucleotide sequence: TGTGCCAGCAGTTCAACGGACAGGGGGCAACCCTCCTACGAGCAGTACTTC. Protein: CASSSTDRGQPSYEQYF.

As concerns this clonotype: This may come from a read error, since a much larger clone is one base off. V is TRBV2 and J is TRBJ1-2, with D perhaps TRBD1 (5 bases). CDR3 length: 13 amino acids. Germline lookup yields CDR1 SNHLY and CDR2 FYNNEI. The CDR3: CASILLGDLGHTF. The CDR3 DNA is TGTGCCAGCATCCTGCTGGGGGACCTTGGCCACACCTTC.

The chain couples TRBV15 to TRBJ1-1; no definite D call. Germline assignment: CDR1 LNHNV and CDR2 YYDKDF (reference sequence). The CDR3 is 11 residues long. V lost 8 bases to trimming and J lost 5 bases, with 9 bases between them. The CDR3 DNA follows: TGTGCCACCCGTGGGGAAACTGAAGCTTTCTTT. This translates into CATRGETEAFF.

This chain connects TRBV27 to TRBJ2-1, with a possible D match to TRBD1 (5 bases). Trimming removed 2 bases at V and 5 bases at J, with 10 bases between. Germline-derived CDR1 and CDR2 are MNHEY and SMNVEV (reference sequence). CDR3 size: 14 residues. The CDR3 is CASSLVGPDNEQFF. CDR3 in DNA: TGTGCCAGCAGTTTAGTGGGGCCCGACAATGAGCAGTTCTTC.

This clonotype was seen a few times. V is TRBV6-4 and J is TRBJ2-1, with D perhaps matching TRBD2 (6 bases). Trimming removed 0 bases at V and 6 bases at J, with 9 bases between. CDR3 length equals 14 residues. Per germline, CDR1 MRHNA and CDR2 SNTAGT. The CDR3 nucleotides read TGTGCCAGCAGTGACTCGGGACTCTCCAATGAGCAGTTCTTC. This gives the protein CASSDSGLSNEQFF.

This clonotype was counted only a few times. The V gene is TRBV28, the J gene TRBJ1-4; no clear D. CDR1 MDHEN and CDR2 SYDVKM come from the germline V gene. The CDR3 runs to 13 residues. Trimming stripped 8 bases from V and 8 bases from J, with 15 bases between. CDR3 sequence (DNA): TGTGCCAGCGGAAGGACGGGAGGAGAAAAACTGTTTTTT. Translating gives CASGRTGGEKLFF.

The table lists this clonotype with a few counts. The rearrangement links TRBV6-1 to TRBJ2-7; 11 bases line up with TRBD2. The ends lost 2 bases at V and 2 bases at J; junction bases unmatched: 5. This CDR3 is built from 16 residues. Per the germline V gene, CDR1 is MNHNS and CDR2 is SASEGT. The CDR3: CASSEQPGLAAYEQYF. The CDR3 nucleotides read TGTGCCAGCAGTGAACAGCCGGGACTAGCGGCCTACGAGCAGTACTTC.

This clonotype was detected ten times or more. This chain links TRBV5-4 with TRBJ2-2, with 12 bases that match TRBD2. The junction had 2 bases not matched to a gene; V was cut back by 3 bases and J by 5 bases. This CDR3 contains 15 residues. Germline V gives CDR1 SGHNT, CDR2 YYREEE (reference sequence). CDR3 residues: CASSYGTSGTGELFF. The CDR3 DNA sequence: TGTGCCAGCAGCTACGGGACTAGCGGGACCGGGGAGCTGTTTTTT.